What follows are 10 T cell receptor beta chains derived from one specimen sequenced in a study of OX40 agonist ivuxolimab in advanced cancers. Using immunoSEQ multiplex PCR, the repertoire was profiled, and TCRdb retains in-frame clones only, with some absent. In the table there are roughly 50,000 clones, around 89% of which are singletons. The sample here was CD4+ or CD8+ T cells sorted from blood, taken in a trial of the OX40 agonist ivuxolimab. The origin of the receptors is an adult with an advanced solid tumor such as melanoma, head and neck, liver or kidney cancer.

CDR3 sequence: CASSWGGGGGYTF. CDR3 nucleotides: TGTGCCAGCAGCTGGGGAGGGGGAGGTGGCTACACCTTC. The J gene is TRBJ1-2, the V gene TRBV28; D possibly corresponds to TRBD1 (6 bases). The CDR3 consists of 13 residues. V was clipped by 6 bases and J by 7 bases, with 15 bases between them. CDR1 and CDR2 from the germline V gene are MDHEN and SYDVKM.

This clone showed up just once. V and J are TRBV11-2 and TRBJ2-3, with TRBD2 identical over 7 bases. The V gene's germline CDR1 is SGHAT and CDR2 FQNNGV. This CDR3 has 16 residues. The junction had 5 bases not matched to a gene; V was cut back by 1 base and J by 1 base. CDR3 nucleotide sequence: TGTGCCAGCAGCTTAGGCGGGGGATCGCGCACAGATACGCAGTATTTT. It codes for CASSLGGGSRTDTQYF.

The gene calls are TRBV10-2 and TRBJ1-6, with no clear D. The V gene's germline CDR1 is WSHSY and CDR2 SAAADI. V was shortened by 2 bases and J by 9 bases, with 8 bases between the two germline ends. The CDR3 runs to 13 residues. In nucleotides, the CDR3 is TGCGCCAGCAGTGAGCAGGAACGTTCACCCCTCCACTTT. Translating gives CASSEQERSPLHF.

This clone turned up a few times. V and J are TRBV7-6 and TRBJ2-1; 8 nucleotides agree with TRBD1. The V gene's germline CDR1 is SGHVS and CDR2 FNYEAQ. This CDR3 is 15 amino acids long. Trimming took 4 bases from V and 0 from J; bases not matched to a gene: 2. The DNA of the CDR3 is TGTGCCAGCAGCTCCGGGACAGGCTCCTACAATGAGCAGTTCTTC. It specifies CASSSGTGSYNEQFF.

The gene calls are TRBV6-1 and TRBJ2-1; D may be TRBD1 (6 bases). V dropped 6 bases and J dropped 9 bases, with 12 bases sitting between them. Germline CDR1 MNHNS, CDR2 SASEGT. The CDR3 loop spans 12 amino acids. Here the CDR3 DNA reads TGTGCCAGCAGAGCCTCAGGGGCTGAGCAGTTCTTC. Translating gives CASRASGAEQFF.

V gene TRBV9 combines with J gene TRBJ2-2, with D possibly being TRBD1 (6 bases). The CDR3 loop spans 14 amino acids. The ends were cut back, 7 bases at V and 0 bases at J, with 10 bases in the middle. Looked up from germline, CDR1 is SGDLS and CDR2 is YYNGEE. The CDR3 is CASGGAANTGELFF. Written as DNA, the CDR3 is TGTGCCAGCGGGGGCGCGGCGAACACCGGGGAGCTGTTTTTT. Full variable domain (rest looked up from reference TRBV9 and TRBJ2-2): DSGVTQTPKHLITATGQRVTLRCSPRSGDLSVYWYQQSLDQGLQFLIQYYNGEERAKGNILERFSAQQFPDLHSELNLSSLELGDSALYFCASGGAANTGELFFGEGSRLTVL.

The chain joins TRBV28 to TRBJ1-3; perhaps TRBD1 as D (6 bases). Germline lookup yields CDR1 MDHEN and CDR2 SYDVKM. Trimming removed 3 bases from V and 4 bases from J, with 13 bases in between. This CDR3 contains 15 residues. CDR3: CASSLRGAKGNTIYF. The CDR3 DNA reads as TGTGCCAGCAGTTTGCGGGGGGCGAAAGGAAACACCATATATTTT.

The chain employs TRBV9 and TRBJ1-1, with D perhaps matching TRBD1 (5 bases). V was pared by 4 bases and J by 1 base, with 14 bases between. This CDR3 has 15 amino acids. Per germline, CDR1 SGDLS and CDR2 YYNGEE. CDR3 DNA sequence: TGTGCCAGCAGCACCCGGGCGGGGACGAACACTGAAGCTTTCTTT. Translating it yields CASSTRAGTNTEAFF.

The CDR3 DNA reads as TGTGCCAGCAGCCTGGGACGGGATAATTCACCCCTCCACTTT. This codes for CASSLGRDNSPLHF. V gene TRBV5-4 combines with J gene TRBJ1-6; a possible D gene is TRBD1 (5 bases). Trimming removed 4 bases at V and 5 bases at J, with 10 bases between. This CDR3 spans 14 amino acids. Per the germline V gene, CDR1 is SGHNT and CDR2 is YYREEE (reference sequence).

The rearrangement links TRBV10-3 to TRBJ1-2, with a possible D match to TRBD1 (5 bases). The germline V gene has CDR1 ENHRY and CDR2 SYGVKD. V was shortened by 2 bases and J by 8 bases, with 15 bases between the two germline ends. The CDR3 length is 14 residues. CDR3 protein: CAISERGRDGGYTF. For the CDR3, the DNA is TGTGCCATCAGTGAGAGGGGACGGGATGGGGGCTACACCTTC.